This TCR beta chain emerged from a study of T cell changes during pregnancy in multiple sclerosis. The data were produced by immunoSEQ multiplex PCR, yet TCRdb's version contains in-frame clones alone and is incomplete. Of around 16,000 clones listed, 83% were seen once; the top ten hold approximately 17%. This clone appeared a few times. The CDR3 totals 12 residues. The germline V and J ends were trimmed by 6 bases and 6 bases, with 11 bases remaining between them. Germline V gene data show CDR1 as MGHDK and CDR2 as SYGVNS. This rearrangement joins TRBV25-1 to TRBJ1-1; D is perhaps TRBD1 (5 bases). The material was CD8+ T cells from peripheral blood mononuclear cells, obtained after pregnancy. This TCR came from a female donor in good health, enrolled as a control in a pregnancy study. CDR3 in amino acids: CASSLTGAEAFF. CDR3 bases: TGTGCCAGCAGCCTAACGGGGGCTGAAGCTTTCTTT.